This is a list of T cell receptor beta chains from one sample in a study of T cell responses to AZD1222 COVID-19 vaccine. TCRdb's table, derived via immunoSEQ multiplex PCR, lists solely in-frame clones and lacks some. The sample lists 170,000 or so clones, about 90% seen once, with about 3% in the top ten. The source material was peripheral blood, sampled on day 0 of AZD1222 vaccination. Receptor source: an adult in good health. Both conserved end residues are part of each CDR3. The D gene is left open where the match is weak. The size of a clone is reported for some rows only, either as once, few or many, or as a class for expanded clones.

J gene | clone size | V gene | D gene | CDR3 DNA | CDR3 protein
TRBJ1-1 | . | TRBV7-2 | . | TGTGCCAGCAGCCCGCTGGGGACGATGGCAGGACAGAACACTGAAGCTTTCTTT | CASSPLGTMAGQNTEAFF
TRBJ2-5 | . | TRBV9 | TRBD2 | TGTGCCAGCAGCGCTTTGACTAGCGGCCCTTTACAGTACTTC | CASSALTSGPLQYF
TRBJ1-5 | . | TRBV3-1/TRBV3-2 | . | TGTGCCAGCAGCCAAGATAAGGGTCTTTTTGGAATACTGAGCAATCAGCCCCAGCATTTT | CASSQDKGLFGILSNQPQHF
TRBJ1-5 | . | TRBV18 | . | TGTGCCAGCTCACCCCGGGGAGGGAGTCAGCCCCAGCATTTT | CASSPRGGSQPQHF
TRBJ1-2 | . | TRBV3-1/TRBV3-2 | . | TGTGCCAGCAGTCTCCTGAATTCCCCGGGGCGTGGCTACACCTTC | CASSLLNSPGRGYTF
TRBJ2-7 | . | TRBV5-1 | . | TGCGCCAGCAGCTTGGCCGGACAGTTTCCCTACGAGCAGTACTTC | CASSLAGQFPYEQYF
TRBJ1-5 | . | TRBV7-2 | . | TGTGCCAGCAGCACCCAGTGGGATCAGCCCCAGCATTTT | CASSTQWDQPQHF
TRBJ2-1 | . | TRBV5-1 | TRBD2 | TGCGCCAGCAGCTTAGCGGGATCGGGTAGTAGCTCCTACAATGAGCAGTTCTTC | CASSLAGSGSSSYNEQFF
TRBJ2-7 | once | TRBV12-3/TRBV12-4 | . | TGTGCCAGCAGTGTGGGACCCTCCTACGAGCAGTACTTC | CASSVGPSYEQYF
TRBJ2-1 | . | TRBV3-1/TRBV3-2 | . | TGTGCCAGCAGCCAAGACAAGCGGTTCCCCTACAATGAGCAGTTCTTC | CASSQDKRFPYNEQFF
TRBJ2-7 | . | TRBV28 | TRBD1 | TGTGCCAGCAGTGCGCCCGGGACAGGGAAATTCTACGAGCAGTACTTC | CASSAPGTGKFYEQYF
TRBJ1-5 | . | TRBV6-6 | . | TGTGCCAGCAGTTACTCGGGGGGGCATCAAAATCAGCCCCAGCATTTT | CASSYSGGHQNQPQHF
TRBJ1-1 | few | TRBV6-5 | TRBD1 | TGTGCCAGCAGCCCGTGGGACAGGGGGCCGGGAGCTTTCTTT | CASSPWDRGPGAFF
TRBJ1-1 | . | TRBV19 | . | TGTGCCAGTAGTATAGGGACGATGAACACTGAAGCTTTCTTT | CASSIGTMNTEAFF
TRBJ2-5 | . | TRBV15 | . | TGTGCCACCAGCAGAGACGGATACGAGAGGTTTTTGGAGACCCAGTACTTC | CATSRDGYERFLETQYF
TRBJ2-7 | . | TRBV19 | . | TGTGCCAGTAGTATACTGGGTGGGAACGAGCAGTACTTC | CASSILGGNEQYF
TRBJ1-1 | . | TRBV5-1 | . | TGCGCCAGCAGCTTGCCGGGGACTGAAGCTTTCTTT | CASSLPGTEAFF
TRBJ1-1 | . | TRBV25-1 | . | TGTGCCAGCAGGACGAGGAACACTGAAGCTTTCTTT | CASRTRNTEAFF
TRBJ1-5 | . | TRBV19 | TRBD1 | TGTGCCAGTAGTCCAACAAGGTTCAGGGGGCGACGTCTCGGCCAGCCCCAGCATTTT | CASSPTRFRGRRLGQPQHF
TRBJ2-1 | . | TRBV4-2 | TRBD2 | TGTGCCAGCAGCCAAGATTTACTAGCGCCCTACAATGAGCAGTTCTTC | CASSQDLLAPYNEQFF
TRBJ2-7 | . | TRBV21-1 | . | TGTGCCAGCAGCAAAGGCATCCAGGGGGCGGGCGAGCAGTACTTC | CASSKGIQGAGEQYF
TRBJ1-1 | . | TRBV5-1 | TRBD1 | TGCGCCAGCAGTCGGCCGCTCGACAGGGAAAGTAGCACTGAAGCTTTCTTT | CASSRPLDRESSTEAFF
TRBJ1-1 | . | TRBV20-1 | . | TGCAGTGCTGAGGACCCACCTGGAGCTTTCTTT | CSAEDPPGAFF
TRBJ2-5 | . | TRBV5-4 | . | TGTGCCAGCAGCTTGGGGGCTGGGGAGACCCAGTACTTC | CASSLGAGETQYF
TRBJ1-2 | . | TRBV20-1 | . | TGCAGTGCCCCGGGGGAGTATGGCTACACCTTC | CSAPGEYGYTF
TRBJ2-2 | . | TRBV27 | . | TGTGCCAGCGGACCCGGGAGCGCGGGCACCGGGGAGCTGTTTTTT | CASGPGSAGTGELFF
TRBJ2-2 | . | TRBV5-1 | . | TGCGCCAGCAGCTTGCAATCCGGCCCCAGGAACACCGGGGAGCTGTTTTTT | CASSLQSGPRNTGELFF
TRBJ2-5 | . | TRBV5-1 | TRBD1 | TGCGCCAGCAGCCCGCGGACAGGTTTCGGAGAGACCCAGTACTTC | CASSPRTGFGETQYF
TRBJ1-2 | . | TRBV6-5 | . | TGTGCCAGCCGGGGGGGGACGGACAGACCCTATGGCTACACCTTC | CASRGGTDRPYGYTF
TRBJ2-7 | . | TRBV7-3 | . | TGTGCCAGCAGCTTAAGTGAGGGCACTCAGCAGTACTTC | CASSLSEGTQQYF
TRBJ1-2 | few | TRBV19 | TRBD1 | TGTGCCAGCAGAAGACAGGGTAACTACGGCTACACCTTC | CASRRQGNYGYTF
TRBJ1-5 | few | TRBV7-2 | . | TGTGCCAGCAGCTTAGGCCTAACCCCAGGGAGCAATCAGCCCCAGCATTTT | CASSLGLTPGSNQPQHF
TRBJ1-6 | . | TRBV4-1 | . | TGCGCCAGCAGCCAAGGCGGAGGAGGGGCTCGGCATTCACCCCTCCACTTT | CASSQGGGGARHSPLHF
TRBJ1-4 | few | TRBV5-5 | . | TGTGCCAGCACCCTGATCCCCGGGGGTAGCGGTGAAAAACTGTTTTTT | CASTLIPGGSGEKLFF
TRBJ2-1 | . | TRBV15 | . | TGTGCCACCAGCAGAGGCGCCAGCTCCTACAATGAGCAGTTCTTC | CATSRGASSYNEQFF
TRBJ1-1 | . | TRBV3-1/TRBV3-2 | TRBD1 | TGTGCCAGCTGCCCGGGACAGGGGGTAAACACTGAAGCTTTCTTT | CASCPGQGVNTEAFF
TRBJ2-1 | once | TRBV18 | . | TGTGCCAGCCTACCGGGGCCCTACAATGAGCAGTTCTTC | CASLPGPYNEQFF
TRBJ2-7 | . | TRBV18 | TRBD2 | TGTGCCAGCTCACCCTCCGGGACTAGCGGGAGTTACGAGCAGTACTTC | CASSPSGTSGSYEQYF